Below, one T cell receptor (beta chain) is given with its context. The antigen is unknown. The germline CDR1 and CDR2 sequences are SEHNR and FQNEAQ (reference sequence). J was trimmed by 3 bases and V by 1 base; bases with no gene match: 15. There are 19 residues in the CDR3. The table came from immunoSEQ multiplex PCR; TCRdb's copy has only in-frame clones and leaves some out. The sample consists of approximately 140,000 clones, approximately 90% of them appearing once. This entry comes from a study of T cell responses to AZD1222 COVID-19 vaccine. Findings and limits, study-wide: After the peak T cell response, and only then, were repertoires sampled. Nearly half of unique spike-specific TCRs reportedly avoided B.1.351 and B.1.1.7 mutated regions.

This chain uses TRBV7-9 with TRBJ1-2, with 9 bases identical to TRBD1. The specimen comprised peripheral blood, sampled 28 days after the second AZD1222 dose. This receptor was obtained from an adult who received the AZD1222 COVID-19 vaccine. The CDR3 nucleotides are TGTGCCAGCAGCTTAGATTCCCCGGGGACAGGGTCGGGGGACTATGGCTACACCTTC. This encodes CASSLDSPGTGSGDYGYTF.